The present TCR beta chain was sequenced within a study of shared clonotypes between healthy human individuals. Study as a whole: A few men and a couple of women, aged 18 to 49, were donors.

The CDR3 extends over 13 amino acids. V lost 2 bases, J lost 1 base, and 5 bases lay in between. Germline V gene data show CDR1 as SGHAT and CDR2 as FQNNGV. Worth noting for this clone: No antigen is known for it.

Whole-study findings and limits: Sampling covered blood only; tissue repertoires likely differ. Clonotype sharing among donors, it was expected, would be affected by sequencing depth.

Sequenced by immunoSEQ multiplex PCR; TCRdb stores in-frame clones only, minus some. The sample records some 1 million clones, 70% to 80% being singletons. Sequencing was done on a sample of memory CD4+ T cells sorted from blood. The subset: CD45RA-negative fraction. This sequence joins TRBV11-2 and TRBJ1-1; D is undetermined. This clonotype was obtained from a man between 18 and 35 years old in good health. DNA of the CDR3: TGTGCCAGCAGCTTAAGGTCGAACACTGAAGCTTTCTTT. It codes for CASSLRSNTEAFF. Full variable domain (remainder filled in from reference TRBV11-2 and TRBJ1-1): EAGVAQSPRYKIIEKRQSVAFWCNPISGHATLYWYQQILGQGPKLLIQFQNNGVVDDSQLPKDRFSAERLKGVDSTLKIQPAKLEDSAVYLCASSLRSNTEAFFGQGTRLTVV.